This TCR beta chain was sequenced for a study of T cell changes during pregnancy in multiple sclerosis. The germline gives CDR1 MGHRA, CDR2 YSYEKL. This CDR3 is built from 14 residues. Trimming shortened V by 4 bases and J by 7 bases, and 16 bases separated the two germline ends. Clones were sequenced by immunoSEQ multiplex PCR, and TCRdb holds only the in-frame ones, with some missing. This sample has tens of thousands of clones, with approximately 94% found just once. The source of this sequence is a female donor with multiple sclerosis, enrolled in a pregnancy study. Sample: peripheral blood, taken in the third trimester of pregnancy. The chain combines TRBV4-1 with TRBJ1-2, with D perhaps matching TRBD1 (5 bases). The CDR3 DNA reads TGCGCCAGCAGCCCAGGTTCCGGGGGGGGTGGCTACACCTTC. This gives the protein CASSPGSGGGGYTF.